These 30 T cell receptor beta chains originate from one sample sequenced in a study of Graves' ophthalmopathy and Graves' hyperthyroidism (dated by TCRdb to 2016 to 2019). The sequencing machine was an Illumina HiSeq 2000. For repertoire sequencing, TCR beta CDR3 regions were amplified from RNA transcripts. HTBI primers and the Qiagen OneStep RT-PCR kit were used in a first-round RT-PCR, which was followed by a second-round multiplex PCR, size selection and purification. TCRdb reran the public reads through fastp at Q25 and MiXCR, keeping productive beta chains. Records with the same CDR3 protein are collapsed into one entry carrying the most frequent genes and DNA. This sample comprises a few hundred thousand distinct CDR3 sequences, about 18% of them detected only once. The ten largest clones capture roughly 2.4% of the sample. The sample was peripheral blood. Receptors were obtained from an adult woman with stable Graves' hyperthyroidism.

Many counts were recorded for this clonotype. J is TRBJ2-5 and V is TRBV6-2 or TRBV6-3; 7 bases line up with TRBD1. This CDR3 contains 13 residues. The germline V gene has CDR1 MNHEY and CDR2 SVGEGT. Trimming took 7 bases from V and 2 from J; bases not matched to a gene: 4. CDR3 amino acids: CASKKTGQETQYF. The DNA for the CDR3 is TGTGCCAGCAAAAAGACAGGGCAAGAGACCCAGTACTTC.

This clonotype has a count of ten or more. The chain couples TRBV6-5 to TRBJ1-1; D is ambiguous. The CDR3 is 15 residues long. Trimming cost V 6 bases and J 0 bases, with 14 bases left between them. CDR1 and CDR2 from the germline V gene are MNHEY and SVGAGI. The CDR3 coding sequence is TGTGCCAGCAGCCACAAGATTACAATGAACACTGAAGCTTTCTTT. This codes for CASSHKITMNTEAFF.

Many counts were recorded for this clonotype. The rearrangement joins TRBV15 to TRBJ2-4; 8 bases are shared with TRBD1. Germline assignment: CDR1 LNHNV and CDR2 YYDKDF (reference sequence). The CDR3 totals 18 residues. The V and J ends lost 2 bases and 2 bases, in that order; junction bases with no gene match: 11. CDR3 sequence reads: CATSRSTDRGQSKNIQYF. DNA of the CDR3: TGTGCCACCAGCAGATCAACCGACAGGGGCCAGTCCAAAAACATTCAGTACTTC.

The table lists this clonotype with many counts. The V gene is TRBV5-6, the J gene TRBJ2-5; D unresolved. The CDR3 is 12 residues long. V was cut by 3 bases and J by 6 bases, with 9 bases left in between. CDR1 is SGHDT and CDR2 is YYEEEE in the germline V gene. For the CDR3, the DNA is TGTGCCAGCAGCTATGAAGAGAAGACCCAGTACTTC. Protein sequence: CASSYEEKTQYF.

The table lists this clonotype with many counts. This chain connects TRBV12-3 or TRBV12-4 to TRBJ2-7; D not resolved. V was cut by 5 bases and J by 3 bases, with 8 bases left in between. The CDR3 length is 12 residues. CDR3 amino acids: CASSTDGYEQYF. CDR3 DNA sequence: TGTGCCAGCAGTACTGACGGCTACGAGCAGTACTTC.

The DNA of the CDR3 is TGCGCCAGCAGCCAAGATCTGAGGGTAGCTTTCTTT. Protein sequence: CASSQDLRVAFF. The V and J genes are TRBV4-1 and TRBJ1-1; no firm D call. Trimming pared 0 bases from V and 10 bases from J, leaving 9 bases between. The CDR3 has 12 residues. Germline-derived CDR1 and CDR2 are MGHRA and YSYEKL.

This clonotype was found many times. The V call is TRBV4-2, the J call TRBJ2-2; tentative D call: TRBD1 (5 bases). Germline V gene data show CDR1 as LGHNA and CDR2 as YNFKEQ. Trimming removed 2 bases from V and 5 bases from J, with 15 bases in between. The CDR3 extends over 16 amino acids. The DNA for the CDR3 is TGTGCCAGCAGCCAAAGGACACCAACCCAGACCGGGGAGCTGTTTTTT. Encoded protein: CASSQRTPTQTGELFF.

Many counts were recorded for this clonotype. The CDR3 spells CASSINQETQYF. In nucleotides, the CDR3 is TGTGCCAGTAGTATTAACCAAGAGACCCAGTACTTC. This chain connects TRBV19 to TRBJ2-5; no clear D. The germline CDR1 and CDR2 sequences are LNHDA and SQIVND (reference sequence). V was trimmed by 3 bases and J by 0 bases, leaving 2 bases between them. This CDR3 region has 12 residues.

The V call is TRBV18, the J call TRBJ2-5, with 8 bases matching TRBD1. The CDR3 loop spans 15 amino acids. The V gene end was trimmed by 3 bases and the J gene end by 5 bases; junction bases not matched to a gene: 8. Per the germline V gene, CDR1 is KGHSH and CDR2 is LQKENI. The CDR3 nucleotides are TGTGCCAGCTCACCCCAGGGGGCGCAGCGGGAGACCCAGTACTTC. It codes for CASSPQGAQRETQYF.

This clonotype occurred many times. V gene TRBV30 combines with J gene TRBJ1-1; no clear D gene. The CDR3 runs 11 residues. Germline assignment: CDR1 GTSNPN and CDR2 SVGIG (reference sequence). V was clipped by 3 bases and J by 0 bases, with 2 bases between them. The CDR3 nucleotides are TGTGCCTGGAGGCTGAACACTGAAGCTTTCTTT. Amino acid sequence: CAWRLNTEAFF. Variable domain in full (rest from reference TRBV30 and TRBJ1-1): SQTIHQWPATLVQPVGSPLSLECTVEGTSNPNLYWYRQAAGRGLQLLFYSVGIGQISSEVPQNLSASRPQDRQFILSSKKLLLSDSGFYLCAWRLNTEAFFGQGTRLTVV.

CDR3: CASRPSGSGTFSYEQYF. Here the CDR3 DNA reads TGTGCCAGCAGACCTTCCGGATCCGGGACTTTCTCCTACGAGCAGTACTTC. The rearrangement joins TRBV12-3 or TRBV12-4 to TRBJ2-7, with D perhaps matching TRBD2 (6 bases). V lost 6 bases to trimming and J lost 0 bases, with 21 bases between them. The CDR3 length is 17 residues.

There are many counts of this clonotype. This chain uses TRBV5-1 with TRBJ2-5, with D possibly called TRBD1 or TRBD2 (5 bases each). The CDR3 covers 17 residues. Germline lookup yields CDR1 SGHRS and CDR2 YFSETQ. Trimming cost V 7 bases and J 0 bases, with 22 bases left between them. Written as DNA, the CDR3 is TGCGCCAGCCAAACCACTACGGGACGGATGTACCAAGAGACCCAGTACTTC. It encodes CASQTTTGRMYQETQYF.

This clonotype has more than one count but fewer than ten. V usage is TRBV14 and J usage is TRBJ2-7, with D possibly TRBD1 on 5 matching bases. V dropped 0 bases and J dropped 0 bases, with 9 bases sitting between them. The CDR3 length is 15 residues. Germline assignment: CDR1 SGHDN and CDR2 FVKESK. DNA for the CDR3: TGTGCCAGCAGCCAAGAACAGGTATTCTCCTACGAGCAGTACTTC. This encodes CASSQEQVFSYEQYF. Based on the CDR3 plus reference TRBV14 and TRBJ2-7, the full variable domain is EAGVTQFPSHSVIEKGQTVTLRCDPISGHDNLYWYRRVMGKEIKFLLHFVKESKQDESGMPNNRFLAERTGGTYSTLKVQPAELEDSGVYFCASSQEQVFSYEQYFGPGTRLTVT.

The chain is built from TRBV11-1 and TRBJ2-1; TRBD2 agrees at 11 bases. From germline, CDR1 is SGHAT and CDR2 FQDESV (reference sequence). Germline trimming cut 3 bases from V and 9 bases from J; bases unmatched to any gene: 7. The CDR3 is made up of 15 amino acids. This CDR3 reads CASSLGTSGLTEQFF. CDR3 nucleotide sequence: TGTGCCAGCAGCTTGGGGACTAGCGGCCTCACTGAGCAGTTCTTC.

This clonotype appeared many times. This chain links TRBV29-1 with TRBJ1-6; D remains ambiguous. The CDR3 loop spans 13 amino acids. Germline lookup yields CDR1 SQVTM and CDR2 ANQGSEA. Trimming cost V 8 bases and J 8 bases, with 16 bases left between them. CDR3 sequence (DNA): TGCAGCCCGGGTCACCCCTTTTATTCACCCCTCCACTTT. Encoded protein: CSPGHPFYSPLHF.

Many counts were recorded for this clonotype. V gene TRBV4-2 combines with J gene TRBJ2-5, with 8 bases that match TRBD2. This CDR3 spans 15 amino acids. CDR1 is LGHNA, CDR2 YNFKEQ, per germline. The trim removed 4 bases at V and 1 base at J, leaving 5 bases unmatched. CDR3 sequence: CASSRLAGTQETQYF. The CDR3 bases are TGTGCCAGCAGCCGTCTAGCGGGTACCCAAGAGACCCAGTACTTC.

CDR3 region: CASSGVGAGPSYGYTF. The CDR3 bases are TGTGCCAGCAGCGGCGTGGGGGCCGGACCTTCCTATGGCTACACCTTC. The rearrangement links TRBV6-1 to TRBJ1-2, with a tentative D call TRBD1 (6 bases). The CDR3 is made up of 16 amino acids. Germline CDR1 is MNHNS and CDR2 is SASEGT. V lost 6 bases, J lost 4 bases, and 21 bases lay in between.

The chain couples TRBV20-1 to TRBJ1-1; D possibly corresponds to TRBD1 (5 bases). Trimming removed 0 bases at V and 4 bases at J, with 12 bases between. Per germline, CDR1 DFQATT and CDR2 SNEGSKA (reference sequence). This CDR3 has 14 residues. CDR3 DNA sequence: TGCAGTGCTAGAGATATCGGGACGGGCACTGAAGCTTTCTTT. Translation gives CSARDIGTGTEAFF.

This clonotype showed up many times. This chain links TRBV12-5 with TRBJ2-2; the D gene is possibly TRBD2 (6 bases). V shed 7 bases and J shed 5 bases, with 11 bases lying between them. The CDR3 length is 13 residues. CDR1 and CDR2 from the germline V gene are LGHNT and FRNRAP. CDR3 in DNA: TGTGCTAGTGCGGGACTCCTTACCGGGGAGCTGTTTTTT. Residues: CASAGLLTGELFF.

This clonotype was counted at least ten times. The chain uses TRBV5-1 and TRBJ1-1; 8 bases map to TRBD1. After removal of 0 bases from V and 5 bases from J, the junction contained 6 bases not matched to a gene. The CDR3 covers 15 residues. CDR1 SGHRS and CDR2 YFSETQ come from the germline V gene. The CDR3 is CASSLARQGITEAFF. The CDR3 DNA follows: TGCGCCAGCAGCTTGGCCCGACAGGGGATTACTGAAGCTTTCTTT.

The V call is TRBV19, the J call TRBJ1-6; 11 bases are shared with TRBD1. Germline loops: CDR1 LNHDA, CDR2 SQIVND (reference sequence). V dropped 7 bases and J dropped 10; count of bases not matched to a gene: 9. This CDR3 region has 15 residues. This CDR3 is CASTETGQGVSPLHF. In DNA, the CDR3 is TGTGCCAGTACGGAAACGGGACAGGGGGTCTCACCCCTCCACTTT.

In its sample, this clonotype was seen many times. The chain links TRBV29-1 to TRBJ1-1; no clear D gene. The germline CDR1 and CDR2 sequences are SQVTM and ANQGSEA. The CDR3 length is 15 residues. The V gene lost 3 bases and the J gene lost 0 bases, with 14 bases spanning the gap. In DNA form, the CDR3 reads TGCAGCGTTGACAGGACGTTGGGGATGAACACTGAAGCTTTCTTT. The encoded protein is CSVDRTLGMNTEAFF.

This clonotype was detected ten times or more. V and J are TRBV28 and TRBJ1-6, with a tentative D call TRBD1 (6 bases). V was trimmed by 6 bases and J by 7 bases, leaving 10 bases between them. The CDR3 runs to 13 residues. The germline V gene encodes CDR1 MDHEN and CDR2 SYDVKM. For the CDR3, the DNA is TGTGCCAGCAGACTCAGGGGCAATTCACCCCTCCACTTT. Translation gives CASRLRGNSPLHF.

The rearrangement joins TRBV2 to TRBJ2-1, with 8 bases matching TRBD2. Per the germline V gene, CDR1 is SNHLY and CDR2 is FYNNEI. Trimming took 8 bases from V and 6 from J; bases not matched to a gene: 12. The CDR3 is made up of 15 amino acids. This chain's CDR3 is CASGSGLGRVNEQFF. For the CDR3, the DNA is TGTGCCAGCGGCTCGGGACTAGGGCGGGTCAATGAGCAGTTCTTC.

This clonotype occurred many times. J is TRBJ2-2 and V is TRBV9, with D uncertain. CDR1 and CDR2 (germline): SGDLS, YYNGEE. Trimming pared 0 bases from V and 4 bases from J, leaving 4 bases between. The CDR3 totals 13 residues. The CDR3 sequence: CASSVVGTGELFF. The CDR3 DNA follows: TGTGCCAGCAGCGTAGTCGGCACCGGGGAGCTGTTTTTT.

The chain is built from TRBV6-1 and TRBJ1-6; TRBD1 is a possible D gene (5 bases). CDR3 length equals 17 residues. From germline, CDR1 is MNHNS and CDR2 SASEGT. V was shortened by 6 bases and J by 7 bases, with 22 bases between the two germline ends. The CDR3 here is CASRRRDEVRVNSPLHF. The CDR3 DNA reads TGTGCCAGCAGACGTCGAGATGAGGTCAGGGTAAATTCACCCCTCCACTTT.

The chain carries TRBV7-2 and TRBJ2-7; 10 bases are shared with TRBD1. CDR3 size: 15 residues. J gave up 5 bases and V 6 bases, and 10 bases lay outside the gene matches. Germline loops: CDR1 SGHTA, CDR2 FQGNSA. The CDR3 protein is CASRDWTGGLHEQYF. The CDR3 bases are TGTGCCAGCAGGGATTGGACAGGGGGGTTGCACGAGCAGTACTTC.

This clonotype was observed at least ten times. J is TRBJ2-2 and V is TRBV5-1; no clear D. Per the germline V gene, CDR1 is SGHRS and CDR2 is YFSETQ. The length of the CDR3 is 15 residues. V was trimmed by 1 base and J by 6 bases, leaving 13 bases between them. The CDR3 DNA reads TGCGCCAGCAGCTTGTCTCTGACCTCGGCCGGGGAGCTGTTTTTT. It specifies CASSLSLTSAGELFF.

This chain links TRBV19 with TRBJ2-4; D is possibly TRBD1 or TRBD2 (5 bases each). The CDR3 has 17 amino acids. V lost 7 bases, J lost 0 bases, and 19 bases lay in between. Per germline, CDR1 LNHDA and CDR2 SQIVND (reference sequence). CDR3 in DNA: TGTGCCAGTATTGGGCGGACAAACGGACTAGCCAAAAACATTCAGTACTTC. It codes for CASIGRTNGLAKNIQYF.

This clonotype was seen repeatedly, ten times or more. The chain couples TRBV12-3 or TRBV12-4 to TRBJ2-7, with 11 positions matching TRBD2. V shed 6 bases and J 2 bases; nucleotides not matched to a gene: 12. The CDR3 extends over 17 amino acids. CDR3 region: CASSTRSLAGGTYEQYF. The CDR3 nucleotides read TGTGCCAGCAGCACAAGAAGTCTAGCGGGAGGCACCTACGAGCAGTACTTC.